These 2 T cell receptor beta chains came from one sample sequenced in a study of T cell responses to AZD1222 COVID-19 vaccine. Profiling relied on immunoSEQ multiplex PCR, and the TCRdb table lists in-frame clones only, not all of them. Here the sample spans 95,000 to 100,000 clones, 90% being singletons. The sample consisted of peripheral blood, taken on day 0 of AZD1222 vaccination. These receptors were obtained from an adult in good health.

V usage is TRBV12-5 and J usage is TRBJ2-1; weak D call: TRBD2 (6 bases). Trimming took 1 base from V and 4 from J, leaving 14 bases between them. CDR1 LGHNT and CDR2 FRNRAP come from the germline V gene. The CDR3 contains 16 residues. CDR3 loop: CASGLERGAEYNEQFF. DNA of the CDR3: TGTGCTAGTGGTTTGGAGCGCGGGGCGGAATACAATGAGCAGTTCTTC.

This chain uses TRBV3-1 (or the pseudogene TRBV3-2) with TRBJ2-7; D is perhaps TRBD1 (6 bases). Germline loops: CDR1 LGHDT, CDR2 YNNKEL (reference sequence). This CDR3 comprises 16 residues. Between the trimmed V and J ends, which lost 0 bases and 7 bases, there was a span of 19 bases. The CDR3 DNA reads TGTGCCAGCAGCCAAGATCTCGGGGCAGGGGCATGGGAGCAGTACTTC. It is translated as CASSQDLGAGAWEQYF.